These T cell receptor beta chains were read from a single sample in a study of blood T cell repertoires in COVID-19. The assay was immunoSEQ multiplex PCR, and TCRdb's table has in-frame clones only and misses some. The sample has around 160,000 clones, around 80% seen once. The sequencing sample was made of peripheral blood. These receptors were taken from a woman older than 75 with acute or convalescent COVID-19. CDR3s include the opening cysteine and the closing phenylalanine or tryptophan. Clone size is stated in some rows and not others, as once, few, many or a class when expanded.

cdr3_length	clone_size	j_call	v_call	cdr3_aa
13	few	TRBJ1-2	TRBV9	CASSSSPGGGYTF
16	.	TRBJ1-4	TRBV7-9	CASSSTGGRTNEKLFF
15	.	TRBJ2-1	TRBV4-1	CASRALYRSYNEQFF
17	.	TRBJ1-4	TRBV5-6	CASSFLEGLATNEKLFF
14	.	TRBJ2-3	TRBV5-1	CASSGGLVTDTQYF
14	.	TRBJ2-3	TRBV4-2	CASSHPDYTDTQYF
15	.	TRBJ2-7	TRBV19	CASSSKGTGAYEQYF
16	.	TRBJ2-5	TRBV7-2	CASSLAGTRRQETQYF
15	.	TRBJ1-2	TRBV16	CASSQEWQGRSSYTF
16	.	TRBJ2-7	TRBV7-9	CASSPGTSGISYEQYF
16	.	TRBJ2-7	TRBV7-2	CASSLQVGRALYEQYF
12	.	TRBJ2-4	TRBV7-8	CASSLGSNIQYF
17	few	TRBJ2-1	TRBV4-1	CASSQDGGQGAYNEQFF
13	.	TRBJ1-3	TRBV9	CASSVVGGNTIYF
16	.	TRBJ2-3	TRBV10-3	CAISAGSGSLTDTQYF
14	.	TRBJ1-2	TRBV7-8	CASSLAEGNYGYTF
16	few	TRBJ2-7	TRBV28	CASSLWDRGIGNEQYF
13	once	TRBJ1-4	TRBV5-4	CASSTDRGEKLFF
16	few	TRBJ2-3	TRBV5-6	CASSLTGGSRTDTQYF
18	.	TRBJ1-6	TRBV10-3	CAISEGITGPSYNSPLHF
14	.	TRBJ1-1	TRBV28	CASSTLNTNTEAFF
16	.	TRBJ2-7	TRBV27	CASSSPQPRGSYEQYF
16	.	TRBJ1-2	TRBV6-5	CASSYSATGTNYGYTF
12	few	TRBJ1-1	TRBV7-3	CASSKDTGEAFF
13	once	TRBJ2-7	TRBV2	CASRDISSYEQYF
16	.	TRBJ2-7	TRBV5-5	CASSLVDRVSPYEQYF
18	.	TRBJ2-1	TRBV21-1	CASSKALAGGQSYNEQFF
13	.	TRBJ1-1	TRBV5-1	CASTRELNTEAFF
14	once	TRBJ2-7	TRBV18	CASSPGGGAYEQYF
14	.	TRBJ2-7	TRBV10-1	CASSESRRVYEQYF
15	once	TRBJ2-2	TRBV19	CASSRAGGDSGELFF
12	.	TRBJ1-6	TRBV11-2	CATNRGNSPLHF
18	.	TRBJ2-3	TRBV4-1	CASSPGLGGGAGADTQYF
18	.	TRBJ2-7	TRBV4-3	CASSQGLASGSSWNEQYF
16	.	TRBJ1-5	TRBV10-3	CAISESLGLRDQPQHF
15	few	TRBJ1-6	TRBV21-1	CASSPRGRYNSPLHF